The present TCR beta chain was sequenced within a study of vaccination effects on CD4 cells after COVID-19. For the study at large: Ahead of sequencing, the ViraFEST assay grew antigen-specific CD4+ T cells using viral peptide pools.

V lost 3 bases to trimming and J lost 3 bases; unmatched junction nucleotides: 13. The CDR3 has 18 amino acids. CDR1 is SGHTA, CDR2 FQGTGA, per germline. This clone turned up a few times. Its matching antigen is unknown. The study, taken as a whole, reports: At late timepoints after vaccination, vaccine- and infection-induced clones shrank markedly. Convalescent patients were few in the study, and early post-infection timepoints were absent.

Subsequent to roughly 9 days of culture, CD4+ T cells were isolated. Every participant took two doses of the BNT162b2 or mRNA-1273 vaccine. Libraries were prepared by immunoSEQ multiplex PCR; TCRdb keeps only in-frame clonotypes and omits some of them. The data show tens of thousands of clones, approximately 73% seen once. The genes are TRBV7-3 and TRBJ2-2, with 7 nucleotides matching TRBD2. Here the sequenced sample was CD4+ T cells from PBMCs cultured without peptide, taken after COVID-19 vaccination. The TCR sequence derives from a human donor who received a COVID-19 vaccine. CDR3 DNA sequence: TGTGCCAGCAGCTTCCTAGCGGTCACACGAGAGTACACCGGGGAGCTGTTTTTT. Encoded protein: CASSFLAVTREYTGELFF.